This T cell receptor (beta chain) was obtained from a study of early T cells in non-severe SARS-CoV-2 infection. As for the study in general: The chains were unpaired, and the sequenced material was bulk RNA from unsorted whole blood. General study points: CD4 and private specificities were missed by VDJdb matching, which favored anti-spike CD8 responses.

Unmatched junction bases numbered 9, after V lost 4 bases and J lost 5 bases. Germline loops: CDR1 MDHEN, CDR2 SYDVKM. This CDR3 has 15 amino acids. A word on this clonotype: Antigen specificity is unknown.

Tagging with unique molecular identifiers was applied to individual cDNA molecules. TCRdb used MiXCR to reprocess the 5' RACE reads, holding one entry per CDR3 protein. This sample carries around 88,000 distinct CDR3 sequences, about an eighth of them seen once, and the ten largest clones take over 6.5%. V is TRBV28 and J is TRBJ2-7; 9 bases are a match to TRBD2. The source of this sequence is an adult who was a healthcare worker with PCR-confirmed SARS-CoV-2 infection or an uninfected control (not recorded which). The sample comprised whole blood. CDR3 sequence (DNA): TGTGCCAGCAGTTCATTAGCGGGAGCAGCCCACGAGCAGTACTTC. As protein: CASSSLAGAAHEQYF.